Each of the 14 T cell receptor beta chains below was sequenced from the same sample in a study of blood T cell repertoires in COVID-19. Measured with immunoSEQ multiplex PCR; TCRdb has only the in-frame clones, and not every one. The table includes hundreds of thousands of clones, approximately 86% detected once. Source material: peripheral blood. The receptor set was obtained from a man aged 60 to 75 with acute or convalescent COVID-19.

V is TRBV7-3 and J is TRBJ1-6, with TRBD1 matching over 9 bases. The trim removed 1 base at V and 7 bases at J, leaving 2 bases unmatched. The CDR3 consists of 15 residues. From germline, CDR1 is SGHTA and CDR2 FQGTGA. The CDR3 region has the DNA TGTGCCAGCAGCTTAATGGGGACAGGGAATTCACCCCTCCACTTT. Protein product: CASSLMGTGNSPLHF.

This chain links TRBV5-1 with TRBJ2-7; 8 bases line up with TRBD2. The V and J ends lost 0 bases and 3 bases, in that order; junction bases with no gene match: 11. This CDR3 is 17 amino acids long. Per germline, CDR1 SGHRS and CDR2 YFSETQ. The CDR3 DNA sequence: TGCGCCAGCAGCTTGGAATGGTTTGCGGGGGGCGGCTACGAGCAGTACTTC. It is translated as CASSLEWFAGGGYEQYF.

The J gene is TRBJ1-6, the V gene TRBV7-7, with TRBD1 matching over 8 bases. The CDR3 loop spans 15 amino acids. CDR1 SSHAT and CDR2 FNYEAQ come from the germline V gene (reference sequence). V was pared by 5 bases and J by 7 bases, with 7 bases of the junction left unmatched. The chain's CDR3 is CASSAGQGPNSPLHF. CDR3 coding DNA: TGTGCCAGCAGCGCCGGACAGGGACCAAATTCACCCCTCCACTTT.

In its sample, this clone was seen a few times. The gene calls are TRBV15 and TRBJ2-2, with D maybe TRBD1 (6 bases). The V end lost 5 bases, the J end lost 2 bases, and 15 bases lay between the germline ends. Germline V gene lookup returns CDR1 LNHNV and CDR2 YYDKDF (reference sequence). The CDR3 totals 16 residues. The CDR3 region is CATSARRGPNTGELFF. CDR3 nucleotides: TGTGCCACCAGCGCCCGCAGGGGCCCAAACACCGGGGAGCTGTTTTTT.

This clone was observed once. CDR3 residues: CASSLRDRGTGELFF. As DNA, the CDR3 is TGTGCCAGCAGTCTCCGGGACAGGGGCACCGGGGAGCTGTTTTTT. The genes are TRBV27 and TRBJ2-2; 10 bases map to TRBD1. Germline-derived CDR1 and CDR2 are MNHEY and SMNVEV (reference sequence). This CDR3 has 15 amino acids. J gave up 4 bases and V 5 bases, and 4 bases lay outside the gene matches.

The chain combines TRBV9 with TRBJ1-2, with 11 bases matching TRBD1. This CDR3 is 14 amino acids long. J gave up 7 bases and V 3 bases, and 5 bases lay outside the gene matches. Germline CDR1 and CDR2: SGDLS and YYNGEE. CDR3 coding DNA: TGTGCCAGCAGCGGGGACAGGGGGTGGAGTGGCTACACCTTC. Translating it yields CASSGDRGWSGYTF.

Regarding this clone: This CDR3 is also generated by other DNA sequences in the sample. This sequence joins TRBV29-1 and TRBJ1-1, with D unclear. The CDR3 contains 12 residues. V lost 5 bases and J 1 base, leaving 8 bases between the germline ends. Germline V CDR1 and CDR2: SQVTM, ANQGSEA. CDR3 amino acids: CSVSDGNTEAFF. Here the CDR3 DNA reads TGCAGCGTTTCAGATGGGAACACTGAAGCTTTCTTT. The full variable domain, rest sourced from reference TRBV29-1 and TRBJ1-1, is SAVISQKPSRDICQRGTSLTIQCQVDSQVTMMFWYRQQPGQSLTLIATANQGSEATYESGFVIDKFPISRPNLTFSTLTVSNMSPEDSSIYLCSVSDGNTEAFFGQGTRLTVV.

The J gene is TRBJ2-7, the V gene TRBV7-3; 11 bases match TRBD2. The ends lost 4 bases at V and 4 bases at J; junction bases unmatched: 6. This CDR3 is built from 15 residues. Looked up from germline, CDR1 is SGHTA and CDR2 is FQGTGA. CDR3 amino acids: CASSSHSGGAYEQYF. CDR3 coding DNA: TGTGCCAGCAGCTCTCATAGCGGGGGGGCTTACGAGCAGTACTTC.

The chain recombines TRBV10-1 with TRBJ2-1; 9 bases line up with TRBD2. With 2 bases clipped from V and 4 bases from J, the junction kept 6 bases outside the gene matches. Germline CDR1 and CDR2: WNHNN and SYGVQD (reference sequence). This CDR3 is built from 16 residues. DNA of the CDR3: TGCGCCAGCAGTGAGATAGCGGGGGCCTTATACAATGAGCAGTTCTTC. It specifies CASSEIAGALYNEQFF.

This clone is a singleton in its sample. J is TRBJ2-2 and V is TRBV4-2, with 11 positions matching TRBD2. CDR3 length: 17 residues. CDR1 is LGHNA and CDR2 is YNFKEQ in the germline V gene. The junction had 6 bases not matched to a gene; V was cut back by 6 bases and J by 0 bases. The CDR3 DNA is TGTGCCAGCAGAGTACTAGCGGGGGCCGCGAACACCGGGGAGCTGTTTTTT. The encoded protein is CASRVLAGAANTGELFF.

This clone was found once. V gene TRBV10-3 combines with J gene TRBJ2-1; 9 bases match TRBD2. The CDR3 loop spans 17 amino acids. Germline CDR1 and CDR2: ENHRY and SYGVKD. V was pared by 1 base and J by 8 bases, with 12 bases of the junction left unmatched. CDR3 region: CAISEFPGRGGGDEQFF. The DNA for the CDR3 is TGTGCCATCAGTGAGTTCCCCGGGCGGGGGGGAGGCGATGAGCAGTTCTTC.

This clone was observed a single time. The V and J genes are TRBV5-1 and TRBJ2-2; TRBD2 matches at 12 bases. This CDR3 is 15 amino acids long. Germline CDR1 and CDR2: SGHRS and YFSETQ. V dropped 2 bases and J dropped 7; count of bases not matched to a gene: 3. The CDR3 nucleotides read TGCGCCAGCAGCTTTACTAGCGGGGGGATCGGGGAGCTGTTTTTT. It translates to CASSFTSGGIGELFF.

This clone was observed a single time. The chain is built from TRBV5-1 and TRBJ2-3; 7 nucleotides agree with TRBD2. With V trimmed by 2 bases and J by 2 bases, 11 bases remained unmatched. Germline V gene lookup returns CDR1 SGHRS and CDR2 YFSETQ. The CDR3 length is 17 residues. The CDR3 coding sequence is TGCGCCAGCAGCTTTAGGCCGGCGGGGGAGTCCACAGATACGCAGTATTTT. This translates into CASSFRPAGESTDTQYF. Variable domain in full (rest from reference TRBV5-1 and TRBJ2-3): KAGVTQTPRYLIKTRGQQVTLSCSPISGHRSVSWYQQTPGQGLQFLFEYFSETQRNKGNFPGRFSGRQFSNSRSEMNVSTLELGDSALYLCASSFRPAGESTDTQYFGPGTRLTVL.

The CDR3 reads CASSQGRAVNQPQHF. CDR3 bases: TGTGCCAGCAGCCAAGGGAGGGCCGTCAATCAGCCCCAGCATTTT. The rearrangement joins TRBV3-1 (or the pseudogene TRBV3-2) to TRBJ1-5; D is unclear. Germline V gene sequence: CDR1 LGHDT, CDR2 YNNKEL (reference sequence). V was pared by 1 base and J by 3 bases, with 10 bases between. CDR3 length equals 15 residues.